This T cell receptor beta chain comes out of a study of shared clonotypes between healthy human individuals. Findings and limits, study-wide: When naive CD4 clonotypes were compared across a few donors, about 4.8% were shared. Across subsets, estimated richness was generally greater for naive than for memory populations.

Germline V gene sequence: CDR1 MDHEN, CDR2 SYDVKM. This CDR3 is built from 16 residues. After removal of 6 bases from V and 0 bases from J, the junction contained 10 bases not matched to a gene. About this clone itself: Its antigen is not identified.

The repertoire was sequenced with immunoSEQ multiplex PCR; TCRdb's copy has only in-frame clones and lacks some. The table lists about 2 million clones, 85% to 95% of them singletons, with about 0.13% in the top ten. This sequence joins TRBV28 and TRBJ1-1; TRBD1 aligns across 7 bases. The sequencing input was naive CD4+ T cells sorted from blood. Subset: CD45RA+ positively selected. The source of this sequence is a man aged 18 to 30 in good health. The CDR3 reads CASSLGGKGMNTEAFF. The CDR3 region has the DNA TGTGCCAGCAGCCTAGGGGGCAAAGGGATGAACACTGAAGCTTTCTTT.